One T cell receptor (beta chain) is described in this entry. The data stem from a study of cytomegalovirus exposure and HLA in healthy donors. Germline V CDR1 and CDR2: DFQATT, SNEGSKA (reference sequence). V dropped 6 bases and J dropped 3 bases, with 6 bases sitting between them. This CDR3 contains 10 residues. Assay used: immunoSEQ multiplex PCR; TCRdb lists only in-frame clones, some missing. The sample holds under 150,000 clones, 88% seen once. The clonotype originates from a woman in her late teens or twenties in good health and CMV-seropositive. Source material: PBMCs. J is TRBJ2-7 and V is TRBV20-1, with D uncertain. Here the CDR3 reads CSADFYEQYF. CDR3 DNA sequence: TGCAGTGCCGACTTCTACGAGCAGTACTTC.